Following are 30 T cell receptor beta chains from one sample sequenced in a study of technical replicates of blood from a few donors (dated by TCRdb to the late 2010s). The library was prepared using the immunoSEQ multiplex PCR assay. In its TCRdb copy, this immuneACCESS table keeps in-frame sequences only and misses some clones. Where compared with another copy, unresolved V genes explain less than half of these, and the others have no known cause. Within this sample are about 76,000 clones, with over 75% of them counted one time only. The top ten clonotypes cover 0.25% of the sample. The sequenced material came from T cells isolated from PBMCs. These receptors were obtained from a human donor in good health.

The V gene is TRBV5-1, the J gene TRBJ2-3; 10 nucleotides agree with TRBD2. Germline CDR1 and CDR2: SGHRS and YFSETQ. This CDR3 contains 17 residues. The junction had 7 bases not matched to a gene; V was cut back by 1 base and J by 2 bases. The CDR3 DNA sequence: TGCGCCAGCAGCTTGAGGCTAGCGGGGGACCTCACAGATACGCAGTATTTT. This encodes CASSLRLAGDLTDTQYF.

This sequence joins TRBV5-1 and TRBJ2-7; 9 bases are a match to TRBD2. After removal of 3 bases from V and 12 bases from J, the junction contained 4 bases not matched to a gene. The CDR3 is made up of 11 amino acids. Germline CDR1 and CDR2: SGHRS and YFSETQ. The CDR3 DNA sequence: TGCGCCAGCAGCTCTAGCGGGACCCTGTACTTC. This encodes CASSSSGTLYF.

This clone turned up a few times. The sample has other DNA sequences that encode this CDR3 too. This rearrangement joins TRBV5-1 to TRBJ1-1; D may be TRBD1 (5 bases). The CDR3 extends over 16 amino acids. Trimming pared 0 bases from V and 0 bases from J, leaving 12 bases between. CDR1 SGHRS and CDR2 YFSETQ come from the germline V gene. Here the CDR3 DNA reads TGCGCCAGCAGCTTGGGGTTCAGGGCTATGAACACTGAAGCTTTCTTT. Protein: CASSLGFRAMNTEAFF.

The CDR3 nucleotides are TGTGCCAGCAGTTTATCGGCAGGGGAAACCTACAATGAGCAGTTCTTC. Protein: CASSLSAGETYNEQFF. The chain recombines TRBV27 with TRBJ2-1, with D possibly matching TRBD1 (6 bases). Germline CDR1 is MNHEY and CDR2 is SMNVEV (reference sequence). V dropped 0 bases and J dropped 2 bases, with 11 bases sitting between them. The CDR3 consists of 16 residues.

The rearrangement links TRBV2 to TRBJ2-1, with 8 bases lining up with TRBD2. V trimming: 7 bases; J trimming: 3 bases; junction bases outside the gene matches: 5. Germline V gene lookup returns CDR1 SNHLY and CDR2 FYNNEI. The CDR3 totals 14 residues. The CDR3 DNA sequence: TGTGCCAGCAACGCCGGGGGGGGCTACAATGAGCAGTTCTTC. It yields the protein CASNAGGGYNEQFF.

This CDR3 is CASSAEAGGVYEQYF. The DNA of the CDR3 is TGTGCCAGCAGTGCCGAAGCGGGAGGTGTCTACGAGCAGTACTTC. The chain employs TRBV6-4 and TRBJ2-7, with 9 bases aligning to TRBD2. The CDR3 is made up of 15 amino acids. CDR1 and CDR2 (germline): MRHNA, SNTAGT. V was clipped by 4 bases and J by 3 bases; unmatched bases: 7.

The chain employs TRBV11-2 and TRBJ2-7; TRBD1 agrees at 9 bases. Trimming removed 4 bases from V and 7 bases from J; junction bases left unmatched: 5. The CDR3 spans 13 residues. From germline, CDR1 is SGHAT and CDR2 FQNNGV. CDR3 in amino acids: CASSSDRGREQYF. The CDR3 DNA sequence: TGTGCCAGCAGCTCGGACAGGGGCCGTGAGCAGTACTTC.

This chain joins TRBV6-5 and TRBJ2-7; TRBD2 agrees at 12 bases. The CDR3 is 13 amino acids. The V and J ends lost 8 bases and 7 bases, in that order; junction bases with no gene match: 6. CDR1 is MNHEY and CDR2 is SVGAGI in the germline V gene. CDR3 sequence reads: CASASGGGWEQYF. The CDR3 DNA reads TGTGCCAGCGCTAGCGGGGGGGGGTGGGAGCAGTACTTC.

V and J are TRBV4-1 and TRBJ1-1; 7 bases match TRBD1. This CDR3 contains 14 residues. The germline gives CDR1 MGHRA, CDR2 YSYEKL. V gave up 4 bases and J gave up 4 bases; unmatched junction bases: 6. The CDR3 here is CASSLSRQGTEAFF. The CDR3 DNA reads TGCGCCAGCAGCCTTAGCCGACAGGGCACTGAAGCTTTCTTT.

This chain links TRBV7-5 with TRBJ2-2; the D call TRBD1 from the table was never checked on the DNA. TRBV7-5 represents a pseudogene. This CDR3 is built from 17 residues. CDR3 amino acids: CVRSLERTGPKTGELFF. The CDR3 coding sequence is TGTGTCAGAAGCTTGGAGAGGACAGGCCCGAAGACCGGGGAGCTGTTTTTT.

V usage is TRBV28 and J usage is TRBJ2-7, with D possibly TRBD1 on 5 matching bases. V was pared by 6 bases and J by 2 bases, with 11 bases between. Per the germline V gene, CDR1 is MDHEN and CDR2 is SYDVKM. This CDR3 contains 13 residues. CDR3 coding DNA: TGTGCCAGCAGCCTCCAGGGTCCCTACGAGCAGTACTTC. The encoded protein is CASSLQGPYEQYF.

The V gene is TRBV6-4, the J gene TRBJ2-1; 14 positions agree with TRBD2. V lost 4 bases to trimming and J lost 7 bases; unmatched junction nucleotides: 3. Germline V gene data show CDR1 as MRHNA and CDR2 as SNTAGT. The CDR3 has 15 amino acids. In DNA form, the CDR3 reads TGTGCCAGCAGTGTAGGGACTAGCGGGAGAAATGAGCAGTTCTTC. It yields the protein CASSVGTSGRNEQFF.

CDR3 sequence: CASSLEGQAYNEQFF. CDR3 DNA: TGTGCCAGCAGCTTAGAGGGACAGGCCTACAATGAGCAGTTCTTC. This chain connects TRBV7-2 to TRBJ2-1; 8 bases fit TRBD1. The V gene's germline CDR1 is SGHTA and CDR2 FQGNSA. The J segment lost 2 bases and the V segment lost 1 base, leaving 1 base of the junction unmatched. The CDR3 has 15 amino acids. Full variable domain (remainder filled in from reference TRBV7-2 and TRBJ2-1): GAGVSQSPSNKVTEKGKDVELRCDPISGHTALYWYRQSLGQGLEFLIYFQGNSAPDKSGLPSDRFSAERTGGSVSTLTIQRTQQEDSAVYLCASSLEGQAYNEQFFGPGTRLTVL.

This chain connects TRBV4-2 to TRBJ2-1, with 10 nucleotides matching TRBD2. The length of the CDR3 is 20 residues. CDR1 LGHNA and CDR2 YNFKEQ come from the germline V gene. The J segment lost 3 bases and the V segment lost 1 base, leaving 15 bases of the junction unmatched. In nucleotides, the CDR3 is TGTGCCAGCAGCCAAGGCGGGATCGGGTACCTAGCGGGGGACTACAATGAGCAGTTCTTC. Translating gives CASSQGGIGYLAGDYNEQFF.

The chain carries TRBV11-2 and TRBJ1-5; a possible D gene is TRBD1 (5 bases). CDR1 SGHAT and CDR2 FQNNGV come from the germline V gene. CDR3 size: 16 residues. The V gene lost 2 bases and the J gene lost 0 bases, with 11 bases spanning the gap. CDR3 sequence: CASSLYPGYSNQPQHF. CDR3 sequence (DNA): TGTGCCAGCAGCTTATATCCAGGGTATAGCAATCAGCCCCAGCATTTT.

The J gene is TRBJ2-1, the V gene TRBV6-5; D may be TRBD2 (7 bases). The CDR3 is made up of 14 amino acids. Germline-derived CDR1 and CDR2 are MNHEY and SVGAGI. Trimming cost V 9 bases and J 0 bases, with 12 bases left between them. CDR3 residues: CASGGGSSYNEQFF. CDR3 nucleotide sequence: TGTGCCAGTGGGGGGGGCAGCTCCTACAATGAGCAGTTCTTC.

The rearrangement joins TRBV10-3 to TRBJ1-2; TRBD1 might be the D (6 bases). Germline CDR1 ENHRY, CDR2 SYGVKD. V shed 3 bases and J shed 0 bases, with 20 bases lying between them. The CDR3 loop spans 18 amino acids. CDR3 nucleotides: TGTGCCATCAGTGAATTCGGCCGGGGGGGCCAAGCTAACTATGGCTACACCTTC. This translates into CAISEFGRGGQANYGYTF.

The chain joins TRBV2 to TRBJ2-3, with 7 nucleotides matching TRBD1. This CDR3 spans 15 amino acids. CDR1 is SNHLY and CDR2 is FYNNEI in the germline V gene. After removal of 7 bases from V and 2 bases from J, the junction contained 9 bases not matched to a gene. The CDR3 sequence: CASKALQGFTDTQYF. CDR3 bases: TGTGCCAGCAAGGCATTACAGGGGTTCACAGATACGCAGTATTTT.

This clone was counted between two and nine times. In DNA, the CDR3 is TGTGCCCGAAGGGGGAAGGGGGCGCAGGGGAACACTGAAGCTTTCTTT. Encoded protein: CARRGKGAQGNTEAFF. The chain has TRBV30 and TRBJ1-1, with 7 bases that match TRBD1. The V gene's germline CDR1 is GTSNPN and CDR2 SVGIG (reference sequence). The CDR3 consists of 16 residues. J lost 1 base, V lost 8 bases, and 16 bases had no gene match.

The rearrangement joins TRBV28 to TRBJ2-7; TRBD1 matches at 7 bases. The CDR3 is made up of 13 amino acids. CDR1 MDHEN and CDR2 SYDVKM come from the germline V gene. The V segment lost 5 bases and the J segment 3 bases; nucleotides outside the gene matches: 4. The CDR3 DNA follows: TGTGCCAGCAGTAAGACAGGGATCTACGAGCAGTACTTC. Translated, it gives CASSKTGIYEQYF.

V is TRBV7-9 and J is TRBJ2-1; D may be TRBD1 (5 bases). CDR1 SEHNR and CDR2 FQNEAQ come from the germline V gene (reference sequence). CDR3 length: 14 amino acids. Trimming shortened V by 4 bases and J by 2 bases, and 9 bases separated the two germline ends. CDR3 loop: CASSSGHPYNEQFF. As DNA, the CDR3 is TGTGCCAGCAGCTCCGGACACCCCTACAATGAGCAGTTCTTC.

The gene calls are TRBV5-1 and TRBJ2-7, with D perhaps TRBD2 (5 bases). This CDR3 has 14 amino acids. V dropped 0 bases and J dropped 0 bases, with 7 bases sitting between them. Germline V gene sequence: CDR1 SGHRS, CDR2 YFSETQ. DNA for the CDR3: TGCGCCAGCAGCTTGGCGGGGAGCTCCTACGAGCAGTACTTC. Residues: CASSLAGSSYEQYF.

The V gene is TRBV6-4, the J gene TRBJ1-2; TRBD1 might be the D (5 bases). V was clipped by 5 bases and J by 3 bases, with 10 bases between them. This CDR3 has 13 amino acids. The germline CDR1 and CDR2 sequences are MRHNA and SNTAGT. The CDR3 protein is CASSRGGDYGYTF. The DNA for the CDR3 is TGTGCCAGCAGTAGGGGCGGCGACTATGGCTACACCTTC.

The chain joins TRBV6-6 to TRBJ1-1, with D perhaps matching TRBD1 (5 bases). V was clipped by 2 bases and J by 5 bases, with 9 bases between them. The CDR3 length is 13 residues. Germline V gene sequence: CDR1 MNHNY, CDR2 SVGAGI (reference sequence). CDR3 sequence reads: CASSYDGGTEAFF. The CDR3 DNA sequence: TGTGCCAGCAGTTACGATGGGGGGACTGAAGCTTTCTTT.

This chain links TRBV6-5 with TRBJ2-1; 7 bases match TRBD2. CDR1 and CDR2 (germline): MNHEY, SVGAGI. The length of the CDR3 is 16 residues. V was clipped by 0 bases and J by 0 bases; unmatched bases: 2. The CDR3 sequence: CASSYSSGGSYNEQFF. DNA of the CDR3: TGTGCCAGCAGTTACTCCTCGGGGGGCTCCTACAATGAGCAGTTCTTC.

The chain carries TRBV18 and TRBJ2-5; D ambiguous. The length of the CDR3 is 14 residues. Germline V gene data show CDR1 as KGHSH and CDR2 as LQKENI. Between the trimmed V and J ends, which lost 0 bases and 5 bases, there was a span of 10 bases. For the CDR3, the DNA is TGTGCCAGCTCACCACCTCAACGAACTGAGACCCAGTACTTC. This gives the protein CASSPPQRTETQYF.

This clone was seen a few times. The rearrangement joins TRBV4-1 to TRBJ1-1, with TRBD1 matching over 7 bases. Germline CDR1 is MGHRA and CDR2 is YSYEKL. This CDR3 has 14 residues. V gave up 0 bases and J gave up 7 bases; unmatched junction bases: 5. CDR3 in DNA: TGCGCCAGCAGCCAAGAAGACAGGGTACGTGAAGCTTTCTTT. Translated, it gives CASSQEDRVREAFF.

The chain joins TRBV5-1 to TRBJ2-7; D remains ambiguous. The CDR3 loop spans 14 amino acids. The V and J ends lost 1 base and 2 bases respectively, with 10 bases between them. In germline, CDR1 is SGHRS, CDR2 YFSETQ. DNA of the CDR3: TGCGCCAGCAGCTTGTCTCCTGGGCCCTACGAGCAGTACTTC. This gives the protein CASSLSPGPYEQYF.

DNA for the CDR3: TGTGCCATCAATGGGGTGGGGGCTGGCCGTGGCTACACCTTC. Its translation is CAINGVGAGRGYTF. The V gene is TRBV10-3, the J gene TRBJ1-2; the D gene is possibly TRBD1 (6 bases). Per germline, CDR1 ENHRY and CDR2 SYGVKD. Trimming took off 7 bases at V and 7 bases at J, with 19 bases between the two ends. The CDR3 is 14 residues long.

This clone was counted a single time. This chain links TRBV2 with TRBJ2-2; the match to TRBD2 covers 7 bases. J was trimmed by 6 bases and V by 6 bases; bases with no gene match: 7. CDR1 and CDR2 (germline): SNHLY, FYNNEI. This CDR3 is built from 14 residues. CDR3: CASSDGTMAGELFF. CDR3 in DNA: TGTGCCAGCAGCGACGGGACTATGGCCGGGGAGCTGTTTTTT.